This TCR beta chain appears in the sequencing data of a study of blood T cell repertoires in COVID-19. Assay: immunoSEQ multiplex PCR; the TCRdb copy retains only in-frame clones and omits some. The table records about 120,000 clones, about 90% of them present only once. Germline V gene data show CDR1 as LNHNV and CDR2 as YYDKDF (reference sequence). The CDR3 length is 15 residues. The V end was cut by 0 bases, the J end by 7 bases, with 15 bases between. The V call is TRBV15, the J call TRBJ1-1; weak D call: TRBD1 (6 bases). The sequenced sample was peripheral blood. The origin of this receptor is a woman aged 55-69 years with COVID-19, enrolled during active disease. This chain's CDR3 is CATSRDIATGHEAFF. CDR3 DNA sequence: TGTGCCACCAGCAGAGATATCGCGACAGGACATGAAGCTTTCTTT.